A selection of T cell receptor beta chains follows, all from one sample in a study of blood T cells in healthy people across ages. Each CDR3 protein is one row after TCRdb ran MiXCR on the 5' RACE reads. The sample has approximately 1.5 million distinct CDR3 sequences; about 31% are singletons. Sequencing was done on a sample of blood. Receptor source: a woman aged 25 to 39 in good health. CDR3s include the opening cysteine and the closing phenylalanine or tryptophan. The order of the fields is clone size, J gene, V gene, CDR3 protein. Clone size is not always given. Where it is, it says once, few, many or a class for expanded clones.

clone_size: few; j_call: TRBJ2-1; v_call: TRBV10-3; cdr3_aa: CAISEGGSSYEQFF
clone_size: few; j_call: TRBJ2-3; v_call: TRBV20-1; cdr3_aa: CSAREYSTDTQYF
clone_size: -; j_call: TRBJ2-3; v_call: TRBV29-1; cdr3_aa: CSVRVGSTDTQYF
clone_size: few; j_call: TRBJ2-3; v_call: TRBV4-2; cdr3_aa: CASSQERAGGPILDTQYF
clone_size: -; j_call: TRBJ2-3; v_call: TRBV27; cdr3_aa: CASSFSLGGDTQYF
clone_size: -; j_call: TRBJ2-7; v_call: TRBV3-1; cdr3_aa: CASSQGSGLYEQYF
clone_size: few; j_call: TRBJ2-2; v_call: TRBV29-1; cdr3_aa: CSAENRGGVTGELFF
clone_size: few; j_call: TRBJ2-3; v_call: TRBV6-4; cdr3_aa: CASSEWGAYTDTQYF
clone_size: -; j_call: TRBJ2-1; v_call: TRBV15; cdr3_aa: CATSREGGGNNEQFF
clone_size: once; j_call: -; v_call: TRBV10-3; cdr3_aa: CAISTFFPWDRGPYEQYF
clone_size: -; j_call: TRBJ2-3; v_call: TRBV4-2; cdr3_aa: CASGQSGASGVIRTDTQYF
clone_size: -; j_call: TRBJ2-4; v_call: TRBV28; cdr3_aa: CASSLGQGGSKNIQYF
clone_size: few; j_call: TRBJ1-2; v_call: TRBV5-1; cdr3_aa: CASSLDGQAGYGYTF
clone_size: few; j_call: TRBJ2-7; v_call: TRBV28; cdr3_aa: CASRGVNFDEQYF
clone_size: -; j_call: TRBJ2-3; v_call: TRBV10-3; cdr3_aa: CAIKASGGLDTQYF
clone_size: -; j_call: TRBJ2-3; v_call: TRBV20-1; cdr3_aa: CSARGDVGSADTQYF
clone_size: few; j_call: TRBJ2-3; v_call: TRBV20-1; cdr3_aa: CSAASLWEGQWDTDTQYF
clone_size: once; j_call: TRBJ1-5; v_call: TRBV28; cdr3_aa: CASSMGGNSNQPRHF
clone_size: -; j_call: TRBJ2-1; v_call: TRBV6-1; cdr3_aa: CASTRARGSYNEQFF
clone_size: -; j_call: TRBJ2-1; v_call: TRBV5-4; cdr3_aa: CASSLARTSSDEQFF
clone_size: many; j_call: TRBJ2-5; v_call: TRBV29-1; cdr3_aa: CSVIKGQGAVETQYF
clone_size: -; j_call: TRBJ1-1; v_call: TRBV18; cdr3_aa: CASSPLRGTTEAFF
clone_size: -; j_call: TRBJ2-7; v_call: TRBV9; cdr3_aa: CASSFSGRSHEQYF
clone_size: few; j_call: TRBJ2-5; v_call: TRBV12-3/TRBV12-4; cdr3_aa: CASSLVGSFGEETQYF
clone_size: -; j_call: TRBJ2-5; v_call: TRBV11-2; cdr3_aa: CASSLLAGRHQGTQYF
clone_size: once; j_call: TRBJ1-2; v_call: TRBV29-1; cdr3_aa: CSVVVGDYGYTF
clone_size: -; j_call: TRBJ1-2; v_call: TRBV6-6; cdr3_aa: CASSYSGRVQGYTF
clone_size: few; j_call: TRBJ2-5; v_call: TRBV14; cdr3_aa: CASSHRQGSGQETQYF
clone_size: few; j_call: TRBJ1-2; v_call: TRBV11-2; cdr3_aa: CASSSRQNSNYGYTF
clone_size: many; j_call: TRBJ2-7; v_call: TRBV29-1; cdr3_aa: CSVELSGGYEQYF
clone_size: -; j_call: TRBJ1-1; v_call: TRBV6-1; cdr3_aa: CASSEGRIMNTEAFF
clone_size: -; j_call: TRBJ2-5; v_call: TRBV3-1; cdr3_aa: CASSQHSTPYNEQYF
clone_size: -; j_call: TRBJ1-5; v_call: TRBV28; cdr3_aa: CASSPIGTDRSNQPQHF
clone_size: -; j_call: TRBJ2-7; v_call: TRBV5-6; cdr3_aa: CAGSLADVEQYF
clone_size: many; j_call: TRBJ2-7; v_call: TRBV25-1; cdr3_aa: CASSEVAGAEQYF
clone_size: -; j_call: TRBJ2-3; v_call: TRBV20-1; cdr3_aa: CSALASGRVTDTQYF
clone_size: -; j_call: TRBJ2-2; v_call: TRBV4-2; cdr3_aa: CASSQEWTSSGTGELFF
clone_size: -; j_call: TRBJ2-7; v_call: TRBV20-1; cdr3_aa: CSASSNSNYEQYF